This record looks at one T cell receptor (beta chain) sequence and its context. This specimen belongs to a study of blood T cell repertoires in COVID-19. Study details: The analysed material was cDNA or gDNA that came from T cells, B-cell-depleted T cells, or PBMCs.

V was clipped by 3 bases and J by 8 bases; unmatched bases: 9. Germline V gene lookup returns CDR1 SEHNR and CDR2 FQNEAQ (reference sequence). This CDR3 region has 15 residues. Profiling relied on immunoSEQ multiplex PCR, and the TCRdb table lists in-frame clones only, not all of them. The data show approximately 250,000 clones, roughly 86% seen once. The sequenced sample was peripheral blood. The clonotype was recovered from a man aged 40-55 years with active or convalescent COVID-19. V and J are TRBV7-9 and TRBJ1-4, with 7 bases lining up with TRBD1. CDR3 in amino acids: CASSFGGTVGEKLFF. CDR3 nucleotides: TGTGCCAGCAGCTTTGGAGGGACAGTTGGGGAAAAACTGTTTTTT.